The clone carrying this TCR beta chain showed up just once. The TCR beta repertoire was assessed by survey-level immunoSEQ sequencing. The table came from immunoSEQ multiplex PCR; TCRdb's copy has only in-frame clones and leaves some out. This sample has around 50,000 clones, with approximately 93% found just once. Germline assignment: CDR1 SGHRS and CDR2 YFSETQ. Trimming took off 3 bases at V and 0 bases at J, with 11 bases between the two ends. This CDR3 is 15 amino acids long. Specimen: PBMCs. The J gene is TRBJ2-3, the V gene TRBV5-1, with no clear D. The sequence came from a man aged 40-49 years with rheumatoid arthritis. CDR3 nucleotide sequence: TGCGCCAGCAGCTCTACTCCCGGGAGCACAGATACGCAGTATTTT. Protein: CASSSTPGSTDTQYF.